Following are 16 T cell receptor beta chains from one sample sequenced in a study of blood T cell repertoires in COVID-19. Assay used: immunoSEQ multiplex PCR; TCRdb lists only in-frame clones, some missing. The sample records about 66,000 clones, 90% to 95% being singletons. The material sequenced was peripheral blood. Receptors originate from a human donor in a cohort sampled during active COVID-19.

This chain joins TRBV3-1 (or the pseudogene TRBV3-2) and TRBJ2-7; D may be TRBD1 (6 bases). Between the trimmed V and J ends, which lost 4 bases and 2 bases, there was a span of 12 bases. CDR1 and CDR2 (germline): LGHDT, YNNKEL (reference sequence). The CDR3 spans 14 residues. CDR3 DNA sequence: TGTGCCAGCAGCCTAACCCGGGACACCTACGAGCAGTACTTC. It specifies CASSLTRDTYEQYF.

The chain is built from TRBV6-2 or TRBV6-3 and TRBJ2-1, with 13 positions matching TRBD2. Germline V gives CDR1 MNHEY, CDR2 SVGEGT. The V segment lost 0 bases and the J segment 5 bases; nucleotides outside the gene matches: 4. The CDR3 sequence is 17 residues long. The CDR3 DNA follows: TGTGCCAGCAGTTACTCGAGACTAGCGGGGGGCCACAATGAGCAGTTCTTC. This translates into CASSYSRLAGGHNEQFF.

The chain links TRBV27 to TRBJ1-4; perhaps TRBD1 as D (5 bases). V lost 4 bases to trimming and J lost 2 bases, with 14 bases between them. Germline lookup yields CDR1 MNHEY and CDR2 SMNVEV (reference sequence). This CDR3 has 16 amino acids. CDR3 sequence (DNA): TGTGCCAGCAGTTCGGGCCGGCGGGGGACTAATGAAAAACTGTTTTTT. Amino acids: CASSSGRRGTNEKLFF.

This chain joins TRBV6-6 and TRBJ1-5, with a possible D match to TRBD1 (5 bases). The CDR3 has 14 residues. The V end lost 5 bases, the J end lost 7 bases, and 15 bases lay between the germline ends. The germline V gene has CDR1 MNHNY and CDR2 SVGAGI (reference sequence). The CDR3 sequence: CASSTSGFYQPQHF. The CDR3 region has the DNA TGTGCCAGCAGTACTTCAGGGTTCTACCAGCCCCAGCATTTT.

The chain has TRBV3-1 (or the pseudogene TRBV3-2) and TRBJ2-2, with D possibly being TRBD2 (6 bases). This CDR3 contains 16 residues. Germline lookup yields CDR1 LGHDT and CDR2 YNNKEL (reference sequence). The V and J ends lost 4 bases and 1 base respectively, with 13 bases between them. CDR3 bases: TGTGCCAGCAGCCCCGGGGTAGCGGAGAACACCGGGGAGCTGTTTTTT. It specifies CASSPGVAENTGELFF.

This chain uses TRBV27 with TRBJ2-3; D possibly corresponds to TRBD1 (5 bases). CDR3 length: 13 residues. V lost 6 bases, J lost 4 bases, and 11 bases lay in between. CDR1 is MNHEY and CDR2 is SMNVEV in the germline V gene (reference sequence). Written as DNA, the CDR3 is TGTGCCAGCAGCTCCAGGGTGGCAGATACGCAGTATTTT. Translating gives CASSSRVADTQYF.

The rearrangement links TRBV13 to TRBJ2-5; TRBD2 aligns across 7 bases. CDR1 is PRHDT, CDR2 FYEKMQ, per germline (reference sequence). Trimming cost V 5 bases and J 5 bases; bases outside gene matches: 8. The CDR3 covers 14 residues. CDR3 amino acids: CASSPSGALETQYF. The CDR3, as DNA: TGTGCCAGCAGCCCGAGCGGGGCCCTGGAGACCCAGTACTTC.

CDR3 loop: CASSLTGDQETQYF. CDR3 DNA: TGCGCCAGCAGCTTAACAGGGGACCAAGAGACCCAGTACTTC. The V gene is TRBV5-1, the J gene TRBJ2-5; 7 nucleotides align to TRBD1. CDR1 SGHRS and CDR2 YFSETQ come from the germline V gene. With V trimmed by 2 bases and J by 0 bases, 1 base remained unmatched. The CDR3 runs to 14 residues.

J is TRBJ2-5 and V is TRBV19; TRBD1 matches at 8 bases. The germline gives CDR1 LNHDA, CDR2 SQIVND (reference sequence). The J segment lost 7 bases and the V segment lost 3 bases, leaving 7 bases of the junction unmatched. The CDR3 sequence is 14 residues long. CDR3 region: CASSIGTGKRTQYF. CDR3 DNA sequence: TGTGCCAGTAGTATTGGGACAGGTAAACGGACCCAGTACTTC. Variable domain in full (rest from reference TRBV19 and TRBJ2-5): DGGITQSPKYLFRKEGQNVTLSCEQNLNHDAMYWYRQDPGQGLRLIYYSQIVNDFQKGDIAEGYSVSREKKESFPLTVTSAQKNPTAFYLCASSIGTGKRTQYFGPGTRLLVL.

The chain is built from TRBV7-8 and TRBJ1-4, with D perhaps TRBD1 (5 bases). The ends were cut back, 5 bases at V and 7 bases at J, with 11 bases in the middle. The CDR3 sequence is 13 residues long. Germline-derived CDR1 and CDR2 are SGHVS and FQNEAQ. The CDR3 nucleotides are TGTGCCAGCAGCCACCAGGGTACTGAAAAACTGTTTTTT. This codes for CASSHQGTEKLFF.

The CDR3, as DNA: TGTGCCAGCACCCCCCTCCCGGGACAGGCTCAGTACTTC. Translated, it gives CASTPLPGQAQYF. This rearrangement joins TRBV12-3 or TRBV12-4 to TRBJ2-4; TRBD1 aligns across 8 bases. The CDR3 is 13 residues long. J lost 12 bases, V lost 7 bases, and 11 bases had no gene match.

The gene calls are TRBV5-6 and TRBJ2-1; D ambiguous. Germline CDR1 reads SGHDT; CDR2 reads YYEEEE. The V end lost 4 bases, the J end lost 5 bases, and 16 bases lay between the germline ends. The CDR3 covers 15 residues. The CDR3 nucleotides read TGTGCCAGCAGCCCCTTCCCAGGTACAGACAATGAGCAGTTCTTC. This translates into CASSPFPGTDNEQFF.

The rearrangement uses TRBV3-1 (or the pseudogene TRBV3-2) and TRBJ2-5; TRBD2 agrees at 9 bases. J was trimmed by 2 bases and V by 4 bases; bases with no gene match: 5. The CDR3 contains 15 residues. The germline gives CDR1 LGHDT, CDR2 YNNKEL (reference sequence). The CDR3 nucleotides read TGTGCCAGCAGCCCCCGACTAGCGGTTCAAGAGACCCAGTACTTC. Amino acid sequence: CASSPRLAVQETQYF.

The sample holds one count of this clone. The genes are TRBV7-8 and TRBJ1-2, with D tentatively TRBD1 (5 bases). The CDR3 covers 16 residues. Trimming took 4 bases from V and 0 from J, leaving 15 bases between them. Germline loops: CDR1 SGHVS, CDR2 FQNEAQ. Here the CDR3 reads CASSSTWGPSNYGYTF. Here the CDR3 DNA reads TGTGCCAGCAGCTCCACGTGGGGCCCTTCTAACTATGGCTACACCTTC.

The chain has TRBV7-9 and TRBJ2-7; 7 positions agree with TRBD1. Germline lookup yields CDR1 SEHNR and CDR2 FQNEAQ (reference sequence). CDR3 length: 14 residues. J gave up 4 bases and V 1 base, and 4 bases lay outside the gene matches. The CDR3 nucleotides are TGTGCCAGCAGCTTAGTTGACAGGGAATACGAGCAGTACTTC. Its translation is CASSLVDREYEQYF.

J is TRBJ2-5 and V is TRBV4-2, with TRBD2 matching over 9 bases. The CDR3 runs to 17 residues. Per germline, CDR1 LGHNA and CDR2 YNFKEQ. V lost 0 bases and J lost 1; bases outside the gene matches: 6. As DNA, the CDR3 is TGTGCCAGCAGCCAAGATGACGCAGCGGGGGGCCAAGAGACCCAGTACTTC. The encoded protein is CASSQDDAAGGQETQYF.